The present T cell receptor (beta chain) was sequenced within a study of blood T cell repertoires in COVID-19. Source study methods: Cell counts per sample came from amplifying reference gene primers. This table comes from immunoSEQ multiplex PCR, and its TCRdb copy is limited to in-frame clones, with some not included. The D gene and trimming were derived from the DNA, and the V and J assignments and clone size from that table. The repertoire includes 350,000 to 500,000 clones, 70% to 90% of them detected once, and roughly 0.76% sits in the top ten. Seattle-derived patients entered the study during active infection and were followed longitudinally. Germline-derived CDR1 and CDR2 are SGHRS and YFSETQ. Trimming took 0 bases from V and 5 from J; bases not matched to a gene: 2. CDR3 size: 15 residues.

This receptor was taken from a young man with COVID-19, enrolled during active disease. The rearrangement links TRBV5-1 to TRBJ2-1; 10 bases fit TRBD2. The sequenced sample was peripheral blood. The CDR3 protein is CASSLVLAGDNEQFF. For the CDR3, the DNA is TGCGCCAGCAGCTTGGTTCTAGCGGGGGACAATGAGCAGTTCTTC.